This record concerns one TCR beta chain sequence. Its target is not known. Generated by immunoSEQ multiplex PCR, the TCRdb table keeps only in-frame clones and is missing some. Of 55,000 to 75,000 clones in the sample, 87% are singletons; the top ten hold around 0.35%. Germline lookup yields CDR1 MDHEN and CDR2 SYDVKM. V shed 2 bases and J shed 1 base, with 9 bases lying between them. This CDR3 spans 14 amino acids. The sample belongs to a study of OX40 agonist ivuxolimab in advanced cancers. Study-wide context: It was ivuxolimab, an agonistic anti-OX40 (CD134) antibody, that patients were treated with. Patients achieving partial responses numbered three: one hepatocellular carcinoma case and two cutaneous melanoma cases. Study-level findings and limits: Low clonal expansion, among the lowest seen, marked partial responders at 0.1-3.0 mg/kg. CD8+ T cells showed, on average, more clonal expansion than CD4+ cells.

The chain recombines TRBV28 with TRBJ2-7, with TRBD2 as a possible D gene (5 bases). The specimen was CD4+ or CD8+ T cells sorted from blood, collected in a trial of the OX40 agonist ivuxolimab. This TCR was recovered from an adult with an advanced solid tumor such as melanoma, head and neck, liver or kidney cancer. CDR3 amino acids: CASSLRDLSYEQYF. CDR3 DNA: TGTGCCAGCAGTTTACGGGATTTGTCCTACGAGCAGTACTTC.